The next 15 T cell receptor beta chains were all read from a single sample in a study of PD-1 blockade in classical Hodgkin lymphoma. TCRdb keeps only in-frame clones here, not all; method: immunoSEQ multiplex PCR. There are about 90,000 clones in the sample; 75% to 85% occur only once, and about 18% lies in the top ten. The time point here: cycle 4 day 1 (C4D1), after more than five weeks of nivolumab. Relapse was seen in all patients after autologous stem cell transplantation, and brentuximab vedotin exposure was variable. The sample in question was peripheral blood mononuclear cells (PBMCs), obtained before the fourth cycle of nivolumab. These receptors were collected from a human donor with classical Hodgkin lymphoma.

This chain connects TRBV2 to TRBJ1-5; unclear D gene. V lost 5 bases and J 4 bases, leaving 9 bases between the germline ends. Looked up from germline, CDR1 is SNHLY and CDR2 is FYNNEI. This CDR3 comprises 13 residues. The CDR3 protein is CASSTQSNQPQHF. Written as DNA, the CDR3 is TGTGCCAGCAGTACCCAATCGAATCAGCCCCAGCATTTT.

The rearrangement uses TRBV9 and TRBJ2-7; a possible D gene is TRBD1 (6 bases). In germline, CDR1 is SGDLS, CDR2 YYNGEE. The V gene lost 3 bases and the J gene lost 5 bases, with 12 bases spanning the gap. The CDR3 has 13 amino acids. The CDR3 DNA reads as TGTGCCAGCAGCGCTTCAGGGGATAACGAGCAGTACTTC. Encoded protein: CASSASGDNEQYF.

In DNA, the CDR3 is TGTGCCAGCTCCCCTATAGGGACGAACACTGAAGCTTTCTTT. It translates to CASSPIGTNTEAFF. The V call is TRBV28, the J call TRBJ1-1, with D possibly TRBD1 on 5 matching bases. CDR1 is MDHEN and CDR2 is SYDVKM in the germline V gene. The CDR3 sequence is 14 residues long. Deletions cut 8 bases from V and 1 base from J, with 14 bases between.

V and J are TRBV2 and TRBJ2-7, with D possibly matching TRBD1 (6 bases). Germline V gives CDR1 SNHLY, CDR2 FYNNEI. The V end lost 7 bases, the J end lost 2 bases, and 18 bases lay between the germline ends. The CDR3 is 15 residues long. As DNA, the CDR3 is TGTGCCAGCAATGAGAACAGGGAGCCTACCTACGAGCAGTACTTC. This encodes CASNENREPTYEQYF.

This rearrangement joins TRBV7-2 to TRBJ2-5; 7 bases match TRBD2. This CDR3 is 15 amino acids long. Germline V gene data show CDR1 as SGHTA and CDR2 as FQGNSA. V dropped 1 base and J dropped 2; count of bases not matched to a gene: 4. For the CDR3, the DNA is TGTGCCAGCAGCTTAGGACTAGCCGGGCAAGAGACCCAGTACTTC. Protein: CASSLGLAGQETQYF.

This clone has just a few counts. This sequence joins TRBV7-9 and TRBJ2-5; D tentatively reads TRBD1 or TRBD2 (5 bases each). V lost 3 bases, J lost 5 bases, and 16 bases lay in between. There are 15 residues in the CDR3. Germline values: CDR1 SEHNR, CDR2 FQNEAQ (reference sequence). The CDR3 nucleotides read TGTGCCAGCAGCTTGAGTGAGGGGATTAGGGAGACCCAGTACTTC. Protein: CASSLSEGIRETQYF.

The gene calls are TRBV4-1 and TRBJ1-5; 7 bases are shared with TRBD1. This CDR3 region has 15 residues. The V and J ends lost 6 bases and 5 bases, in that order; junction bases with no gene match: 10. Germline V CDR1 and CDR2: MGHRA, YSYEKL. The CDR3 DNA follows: TGCGCCAGCAGACCGACAGGGATGCGAGATCAGCCCCAGCATTTT. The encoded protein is CASRPTGMRDQPQHF.

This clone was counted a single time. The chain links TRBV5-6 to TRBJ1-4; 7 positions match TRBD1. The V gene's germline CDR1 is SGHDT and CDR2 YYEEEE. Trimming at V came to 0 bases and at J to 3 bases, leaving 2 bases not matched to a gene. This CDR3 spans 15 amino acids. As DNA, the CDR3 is TGTGCCAGCAGCTTGGGACAGGGAGCTAATGAAAAACTGTTTTTT. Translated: CASSLGQGANEKLFF.

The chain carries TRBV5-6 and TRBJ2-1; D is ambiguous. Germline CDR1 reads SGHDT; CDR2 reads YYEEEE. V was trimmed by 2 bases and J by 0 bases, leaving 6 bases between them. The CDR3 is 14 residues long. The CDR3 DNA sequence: TGTGCCAGCAGCTTTATAGACTCCTACAATGAGCAGTTCTTC. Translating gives CASSFIDSYNEQFF.

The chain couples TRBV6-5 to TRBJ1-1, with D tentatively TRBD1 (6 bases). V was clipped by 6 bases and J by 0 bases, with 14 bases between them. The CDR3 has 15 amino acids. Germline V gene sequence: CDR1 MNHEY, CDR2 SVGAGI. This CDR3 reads CASRLQGLMNTEAFF. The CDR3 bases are TGTGCCAGCAGACTACAGGGACTCATGAACACTGAAGCTTTCTTT.

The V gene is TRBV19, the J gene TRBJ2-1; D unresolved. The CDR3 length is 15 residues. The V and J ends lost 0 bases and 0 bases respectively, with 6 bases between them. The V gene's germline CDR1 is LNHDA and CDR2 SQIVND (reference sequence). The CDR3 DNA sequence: TGTGCCAGTAGTATAGACAGAAGCTCCTACAATGAGCAGTTCTTC. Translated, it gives CASSIDRSSYNEQFF.

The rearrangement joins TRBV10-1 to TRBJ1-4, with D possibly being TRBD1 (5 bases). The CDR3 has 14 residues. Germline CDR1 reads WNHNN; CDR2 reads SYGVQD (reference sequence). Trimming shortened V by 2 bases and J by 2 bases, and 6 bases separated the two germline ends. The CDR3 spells CASSEGTTNEKLFF. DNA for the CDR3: TGCGCCAGCAGTGAGGGGACTACTAATGAAAAACTGTTTTTT.

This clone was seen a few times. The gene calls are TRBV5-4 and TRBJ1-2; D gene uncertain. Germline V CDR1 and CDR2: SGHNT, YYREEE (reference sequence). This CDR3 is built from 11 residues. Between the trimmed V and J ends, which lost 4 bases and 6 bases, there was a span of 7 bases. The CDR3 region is CASSQSDGYTF. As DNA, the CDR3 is TGTGCCAGCAGCCAGAGCGATGGCTACACCTTC.

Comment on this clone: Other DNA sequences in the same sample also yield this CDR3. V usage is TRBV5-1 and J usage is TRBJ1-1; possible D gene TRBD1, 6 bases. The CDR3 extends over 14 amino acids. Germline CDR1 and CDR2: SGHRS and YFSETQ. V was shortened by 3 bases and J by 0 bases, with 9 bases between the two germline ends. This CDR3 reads CASSSGQMNTEAFF. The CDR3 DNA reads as TGCGCCAGCAGCTCTGGACAGATGAACACTGAAGCTTTCTTT.

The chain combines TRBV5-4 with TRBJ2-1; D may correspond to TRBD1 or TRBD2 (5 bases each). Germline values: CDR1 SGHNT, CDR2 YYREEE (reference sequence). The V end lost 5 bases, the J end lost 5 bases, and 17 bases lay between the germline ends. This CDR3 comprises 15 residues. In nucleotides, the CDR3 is TGTGCCAGCAGTCAAGAGCGGACAAACAACAATGAGCAGTTCTTC. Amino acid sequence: CASSQERTNNNEQFF.